This paragraph covers one T cell receptor (beta chain) sequence. This specimen comes from a study of OX40 agonist ivuxolimab in advanced cancers. Turning to the study itself: Participants, 70% to 90% male, averaged about 56 years of age, ranging from about 23 to 79.

Using immunoSEQ multiplex PCR, the repertoire was profiled, and TCRdb retains in-frame clones only, with some absent. The table shows 77,000 or so clones, with around 85% occurring only once. Per the germline V gene, CDR1 is SGHAT and CDR2 is FQNNGV. J lost 4 bases, V lost 0 bases, and 2 bases had no gene match. CDR3 length equals 15 residues. The receptor's source is an adult with an advanced solid tumor such as melanoma, head and neck, liver or kidney cancer. V gene TRBV11-2 combines with J gene TRBJ2-7; 11 bases map to TRBD2. The source material was CD4+ or CD8+ T cells sorted from blood, sampled in a trial of the OX40 agonist ivuxolimab. CDR3 region: CASSLEASGRYEQYF. The DNA for the CDR3 is TGTGCCAGCAGCTTAGAGGCTAGCGGGAGGTACGAGCAGTACTTC.